These T cell receptor beta chains were read from a single sample in a study of blood T cell repertoires in COVID-19. The protocol was immunoSEQ multiplex PCR, while the TCRdb copy is restricted to in-frame clones and leaves out a portion. The table shows roughly 150,000 clones, with 84% occurring only once. The sequenced sample was peripheral blood. These receptors all stem from a woman aged 50 to 65 with acute or convalescent COVID-19. Each CDR3 is given with its conserved first and last residue. The D gene is left open where the match is weak. Expanded clones are given a class, and other clones once, few, many or no size at all.

clone_size,v_call,j_call,d_call,cdr3_aa,cdr3_nt
NA,TRBV5-1,TRBJ2-3,TRBD2,CASSPGRGGFPTQYF,TGCGCCAGCAGCCCGGGGCGGGGGGGCTTCCCTACGCAGTATTTT
NA,TRBV7-7,TRBJ2-7,TRBD2,CASSPGLVWEQYF,TGTGCCAGCAGCCCGGGACTAGTCTGGGAGCAGTACTTC
NA,TRBV24-1,TRBJ2-7,NA,CATSDGVTYEQYF,TGTGCCACCAGTGACGGGGTAACCTACGAGCAGTACTTC
NA,TRBV10-3,TRBJ2-2,TRBD2,CATVPSGNTGELFF,TGTGCAACGGTCCCTAGCGGGAACACCGGGGAGCTGTTTTTT
NA,TRBV9,TRBJ2-7,NA,CASSVDLDSRSYEQYF,TGTGCCAGCAGCGTAGATTTGGACAGTAGATCCTACGAGCAGTACTTC
NA,TRBV5-1,TRBJ1-1,NA,CASSSTAGSTEAFF,TGCGCCAGCAGCTCGACAGCGGGGAGCACTGAAGCTTTCTTT
NA,TRBV7-2,TRBJ1-2,NA,CASSLTLSGGVGYTF,TGTGCCAGCAGCTTAACCCTTAGCGGCGGTGTGGGCTACACCTTC
NA,TRBV4-2,TRBJ1-6,TRBD1,CASSQEGTVNSPLHF,TGTGCCAGCAGCCAAGAAGGGACAGTTAATTCACCCCTCCACTTT
once,TRBV4-3,TRBJ2-7,NA,CASSQDPRGTYEQYF,TGCGCCAGCAGCCAAGACCCCCGGGGGACTTACGAGCAGTACTTC
NA,TRBV6-1,TRBJ1-4,NA,CASSDRTAFEKLFF,TGTGCCAGCAGTGATCGGACAGCATTCGAAAAACTGTTTTTT
NA,TRBV4-3,TRBJ2-1,TRBD1,CASSQDRIRETPGQDEQFF,TGCGCCAGCAGCCAAGATAGGATTAGGGAGACGCCCGGACAGGATGAGCAGTTCTTC
NA,TRBV5-6,TRBJ2-1,NA,CASSLAPVRGNEQFF,TGTGCCAGCAGCTTGGCCCCTGTCCGCGGCAATGAGCAGTTCTTC
NA,TRBV10-2,TRBJ2-7,TRBD1,CASRQGAGYEQYF,TGCGCCAGTAGACAGGGGGCGGGCTACGAGCAGTACTTC
NA,TRBV9,TRBJ1-2,TRBD1,CASSGQGNYGYTF,TGTGCCAGCAGTGGACAGGGTAACTATGGCTACACCTTC
NA,TRBV18,TRBJ1-1,NA,CASSPNLDYTEAFF,TGTGCCAGCTCACCCAACCTGGACTACACTGAAGCTTTCTTT
NA,TRBV7-2,TRBJ1-1,NA,CASSPRRFLAEAFF,TGTGCCAGCAGCCCTAGACGGTTTTTGGCTGAAGCTTTCTTT
NA,TRBV11-2,TRBJ2-5,NA,CASSFNRETQYF,TGTGCCAGCAGCTTCAACAGAGAGACCCAGTACTTC
NA,TRBV7-3,TRBJ2-6,NA,CASSLIHSGANVLTF,TGTGCCAGCAGCTTAATCCACTCTGGGGCCAACGTCCTGACTTTC
NA,TRBV6-5,TRBJ1-5,NA,CASSYTGNQPQHF,TGTGCCAGCAGTTACACAGGGAATCAGCCCCAGCATTTT
NA,TRBV6-5,TRBJ1-1,TRBD1,CASSLALRDRNTEAFF,TGTGCCAGCAGTTTGGCCCTTCGGGACAGGAACACTGAAGCTTTCTTT
NA,TRBV4-3,TRBJ2-7,NA,CASSQAGDEIYEQYF,TGCGCCAGCAGCCAAGCGGGGGATGAGATTTACGAGCAGTACTTC
NA,TRBV12-3/TRBV12-4,TRBJ2-7,NA,CASSLPGNDEQYF,TGTGCCAGCAGTTTACCCGGGAACGACGAGCAGTACTTC
NA,TRBV7-9,TRBJ2-7,NA,CATNPNRTYEQYF,TGTGCCACCAACCCGAACAGGACCTACGAGCAGTACTTC
NA,TRBV6-1,TRBJ2-5,TRBD2,CASSRLSGGWETQYF,TGTGCCAGCAGTAGACTTAGCGGGGGGTGGGAGACCCAGTACTTC
NA,TRBV5-5,TRBJ2-1,NA,CASSIGLPSSYNEQFF,TGTGCCAGCAGCATCGGACTACCGAGCTCCTACAATGAGCAGTTCTTC
NA,TRBV10-3,TRBJ1-2,NA,CAISESGNWDGYTF,TGTGCCATCAGTGAGTCCGGGAATTGGGATGGCTACACCTTC
NA,TRBV3-1/TRBV3-2,TRBJ2-2,TRBD2,CASSQDLWSSGRHRTGELFF,TGTGCCAGCAGCCAAGATCTTTGGTCTAGCGGTAGACATAGGACCGGGGAGCTGTTTTTT
NA,TRBV5-4,TRBJ2-7,NA,CASSGTGTASYEQYF,TGTGCCAGCAGCGGAACCGGGACTGCCTCCTACGAGCAGTACTTC
NA,TRBV7-9,TRBJ1-2,TRBD1,CASSPGQIYGYTF,TGTGCCAGCAGCCCGGGACAGATCTATGGCTACACCTTC
NA,TRBV27,TRBJ2-1,NA,CAKPLTPNNEQFF,TGTGCCAAGCCCCTGACTCCTAACAATGAGCAGTTCTTC
NA,TRBV14,TRBJ2-3,TRBD2,CASSLGGARTDTQYF,TGTGCCAGCAGCCTCGGGGGGGCTCGCACAGATACGCAGTATTTT
NA,TRBV9,TRBJ1-4,TRBD1,CASSVRRGPGEKLFF,TGTGCCAGCAGCGTACGAAGGGGGCCCGGTGAAAAACTGTTTTTT
NA,TRBV30,TRBJ2-2,TRBD1,CALDTGAGGELFF,TGTGCCTTGGATACAGGGGCGGGCGGGGAGCTGTTTTTT
few,TRBV3-1/TRBV3-2,TRBJ1-2,TRBD1,CASSRGTGGLYGYTF,TGTGCCAGCAGCCGAGGGACAGGGGGCCTCTATGGCTACACCTTC
NA,TRBV18,TRBJ2-7,TRBD1,CASSLQGVEQYF,TGTGCCAGCTCGTTACAGGGGGTCGAGCAGTACTTC
NA,TRBV3-1/TRBV3-2,TRBJ1-3,TRBD1,CASSHSGAGGTGNTIYF,TGTGCCAGCAGCCACTCAGGGGCAGGGGGGACTGGAAACACCATATATTTT
NA,TRBV5-1,TRBJ1-1,NA,CASSSWGGRNTEAFF,TGCGCCAGCAGCTCCTGGGGGGGGCGTAACACTGAAGCTTTCTTT
few,TRBV6-5,TRBJ1-5,NA,CASSYNSRGNNQPQHF,TGTGCCAGCAGTTACAACTCTAGGGGAAACAATCAGCCCCAGCATTTT
NA,TRBV6-5,TRBJ2-5,TRBD2,CASRLAGAETQYF,TGTGCCAGCCGTCTAGCGGGGGCAGAGACCCAGTACTTC
NA,TRBV5-5,TRBJ2-4,NA,CASSPYNRGGNIQYF,TGTGCCAGCAGCCCATATAACAGGGGAGGAAACATTCAGTACTTC
few,TRBV5-6,TRBJ2-3,NA,CASSLDRPDTQYF,TGTGCCAGCAGCTTGGACAGGCCGGATACGCAGTATTTT
NA,TRBV28,TRBJ2-1,NA,CASSLIGLPNNEQFF,TGTGCCAGCAGTTTAATTGGACTGCCTAACAATGAGCAGTTCTTC
NA,TRBV9,TRBJ2-7,TRBD1,CASSVGQGAYEQYF,TGTGCCAGCAGCGTCGGACAGGGGGCCTACGAGCAGTACTTC
once,TRBV5-5,TRBJ2-7,TRBD2,CASSLRAGGLSYEQYF,TGTGCCAGCAGCTTGAGGGCGGGAGGGCTCTCCTACGAGCAGTACTTC
NA,TRBV5-5,TRBJ2-2,TRBD2,CASSGWSGGQVGELFF,TGTGCCAGCAGCGGCTGGAGCGGGGGACAAGTCGGGGAGCTGTTTTTT
NA,TRBV18,TRBJ2-3,TRBD2,CASSLLRTSGGTDTQYF,TGTGCCAGCTCCCTCTTAAGGACTAGCGGGGGAACAGATACGCAGTATTTT
NA,TRBV19,TRBJ1-1,TRBD1,CASSQQRSGQFPEAFF,TGTGCCAGTAGTCAGCAACGTTCGGGACAGTTCCCTGAAGCTTTCTTT
NA,TRBV2,TRBJ2-1,TRBD2,CASSVLAEPISYNEQFF,TGTGCCAGCAGTGTCCTAGCGGAACCCATTAGCTACAATGAGCAGTTCTTC
NA,TRBV5-1,TRBJ2-5,TRBD2,CASSLRGGYGETQYF,TGCGCCAGCAGCCTGAGGGGAGGGTATGGGGAGACCCAGTACTTC
NA,TRBV4-3,TRBJ1-3,NA,CASSQDAGAGNTIYF,TGCGCCAGCAGCCAAGATGCGGGGGCTGGAAACACCATATATTTT